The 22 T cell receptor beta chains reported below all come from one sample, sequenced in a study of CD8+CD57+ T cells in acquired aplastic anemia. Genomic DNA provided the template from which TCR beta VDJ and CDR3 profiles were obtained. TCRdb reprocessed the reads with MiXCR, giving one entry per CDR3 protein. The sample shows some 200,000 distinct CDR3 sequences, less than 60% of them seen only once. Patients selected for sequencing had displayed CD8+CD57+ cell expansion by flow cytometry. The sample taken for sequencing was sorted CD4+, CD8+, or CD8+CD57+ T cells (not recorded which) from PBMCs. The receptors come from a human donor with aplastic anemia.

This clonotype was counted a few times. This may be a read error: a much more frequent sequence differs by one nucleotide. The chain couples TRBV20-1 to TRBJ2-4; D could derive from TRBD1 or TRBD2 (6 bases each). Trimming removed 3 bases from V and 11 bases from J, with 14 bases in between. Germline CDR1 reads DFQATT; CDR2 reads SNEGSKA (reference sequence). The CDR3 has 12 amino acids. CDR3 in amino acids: CSARGGRNVQYF. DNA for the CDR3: TGCAGTGCTAGGGGGGGCAGGAACGTTCAGTACTTC.

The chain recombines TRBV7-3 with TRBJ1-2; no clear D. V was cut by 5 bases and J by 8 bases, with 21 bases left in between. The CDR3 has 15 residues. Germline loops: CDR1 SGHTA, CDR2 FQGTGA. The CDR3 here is CASSPTWAGADGYTF. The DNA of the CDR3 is TGTGCCAGCAGCCCTACTTGGGCAGGAGCGGACGGCTACACCTTC. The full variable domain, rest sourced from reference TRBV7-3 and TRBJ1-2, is GAGVSQTPSNKVTEKGKYVELRCDPISGHTALYWYRQSLGQGPEFLIYFQGTGAADDSGLPNDRFFAVRPEGSVSTLKIQRTERGDSAVYLCASSPTWAGADGYTFGSGTRLTVV.

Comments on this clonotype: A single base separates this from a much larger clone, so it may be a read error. The CDR3: CASSFAGSSEQYF. CDR3 nucleotide sequence: TGTGCCAGCAGCTTTGCAGGGTCAAGCGAGCAGTACTTC. The gene calls are TRBV11-2 and TRBJ2-7; a weak D match, TRBD1 (5 bases). The CDR3 totals 13 residues. V was shortened by 3 bases and J by 6 bases, with 12 bases between the two germline ends. CDR1 and CDR2 (germline): SGHAT, FQNNGV.

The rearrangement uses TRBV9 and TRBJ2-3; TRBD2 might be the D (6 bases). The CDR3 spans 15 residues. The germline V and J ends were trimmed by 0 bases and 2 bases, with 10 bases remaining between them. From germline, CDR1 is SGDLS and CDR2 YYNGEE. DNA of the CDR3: TGTGCCAGCAGCGTAGGACTAGAACTCACAGATACGCAGTATTTT. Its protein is CASSVGLELTDTQYF.

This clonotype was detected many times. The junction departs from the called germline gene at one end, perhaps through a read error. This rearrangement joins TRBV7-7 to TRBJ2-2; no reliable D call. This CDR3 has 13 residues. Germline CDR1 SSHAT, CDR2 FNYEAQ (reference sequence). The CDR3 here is CASSFSRTGELFF. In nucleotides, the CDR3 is TGTGCTAGCAGCTTCTCCAGAACCGGGGAGCTGTTTTTT.

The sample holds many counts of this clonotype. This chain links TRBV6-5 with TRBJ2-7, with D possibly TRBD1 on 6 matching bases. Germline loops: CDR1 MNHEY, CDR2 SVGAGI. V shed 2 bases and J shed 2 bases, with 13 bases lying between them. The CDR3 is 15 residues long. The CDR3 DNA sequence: TGTGCCAGCAGTTACCGGTCAGGGGCCACCTACGAGCAGTACTTC. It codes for CASSYRSGATYEQYF.

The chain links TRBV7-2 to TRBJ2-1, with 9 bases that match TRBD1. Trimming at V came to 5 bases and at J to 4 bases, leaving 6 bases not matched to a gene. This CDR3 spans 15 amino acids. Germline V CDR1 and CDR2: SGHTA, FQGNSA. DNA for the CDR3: TGTGCCAGCAGCGACCGGACAGGGGCTTACAATGAGCAGTTCTTC. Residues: CASSDRTGAYNEQFF.

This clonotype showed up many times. CDR3 protein: CASSLGGSSYGYEQYF. CDR3 bases: TGTGCCAGCAGCTTGGGAGGGTCCTCCTACGGTTACGAGCAGTACTTC. The V and J genes are TRBV5-5 and TRBJ2-7, with D perhaps TRBD2 (5 bases). This CDR3 spans 16 amino acids. Germline CDR1 and CDR2: SGHKS and YYEKEE (reference sequence). V lost 0 bases and J 4 bases, leaving 17 bases between the germline ends.

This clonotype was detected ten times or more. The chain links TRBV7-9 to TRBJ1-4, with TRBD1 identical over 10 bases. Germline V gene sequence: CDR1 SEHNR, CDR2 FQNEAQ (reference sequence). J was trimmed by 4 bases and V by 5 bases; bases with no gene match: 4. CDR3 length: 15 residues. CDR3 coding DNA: TGTGCCAGCAGCGACAGGGGGCTTAATAATGAAAAACTGTTTTTT. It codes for CASSDRGLNNEKLFF.

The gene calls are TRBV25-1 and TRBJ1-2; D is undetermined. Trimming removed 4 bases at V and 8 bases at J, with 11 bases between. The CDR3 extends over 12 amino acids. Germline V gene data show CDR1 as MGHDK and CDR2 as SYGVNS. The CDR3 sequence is CASSVDGWGYTF. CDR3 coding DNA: TGTGCCAGCAGTGTAGATGGTTGGGGCTACACCTTC.

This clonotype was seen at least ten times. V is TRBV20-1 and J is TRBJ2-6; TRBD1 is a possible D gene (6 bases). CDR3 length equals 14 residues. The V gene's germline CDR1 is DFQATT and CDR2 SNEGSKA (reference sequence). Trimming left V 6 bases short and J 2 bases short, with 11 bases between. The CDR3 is CSARTAPGANVLTF. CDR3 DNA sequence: TGCAGTGCCCGGACAGCGCCTGGGGCCAACGTCCTGACTTTC.

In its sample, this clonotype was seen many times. CDR3 nucleotide sequence: TGTGCCAGCAGCTTGGTACAGGGTGTCCACGAGCAGTACTTC. Translating it yields CASSLVQGVHEQYF. The J gene is TRBJ2-7, the V gene TRBV7-8; weak D call: TRBD1 (6 bases). Trimming stripped 3 bases from V and 5 bases from J, with 14 bases between. This CDR3 is built from 14 residues. CDR1 is SGHVS and CDR2 is FQNEAQ in the germline V gene.

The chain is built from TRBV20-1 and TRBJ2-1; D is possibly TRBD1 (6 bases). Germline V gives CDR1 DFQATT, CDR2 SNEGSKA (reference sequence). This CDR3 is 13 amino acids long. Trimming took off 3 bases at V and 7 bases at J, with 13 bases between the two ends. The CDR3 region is CSASRGMVNEQFF. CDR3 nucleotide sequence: TGCAGTGCTAGCAGGGGCATGGTGAATGAGCAGTTCTTC.

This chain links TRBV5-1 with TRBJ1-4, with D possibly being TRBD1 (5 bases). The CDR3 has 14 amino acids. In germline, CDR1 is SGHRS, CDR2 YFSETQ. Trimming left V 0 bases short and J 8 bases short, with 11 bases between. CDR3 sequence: CASSLAGGSEKLFF. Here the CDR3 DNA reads TGCGCCAGCAGCTTGGCGGGGGGGAGCGAAAAACTGTTTTTT.

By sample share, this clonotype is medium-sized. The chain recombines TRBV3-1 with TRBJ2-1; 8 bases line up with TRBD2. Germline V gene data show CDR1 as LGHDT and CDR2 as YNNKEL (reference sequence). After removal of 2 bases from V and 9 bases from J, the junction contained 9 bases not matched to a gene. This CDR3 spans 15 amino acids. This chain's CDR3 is CASSQRAGAGGEQFF. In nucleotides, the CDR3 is TGTGCCAGCAGCCAAAGAGCGGGGGCTGGGGGTGAGCAGTTCTTC.

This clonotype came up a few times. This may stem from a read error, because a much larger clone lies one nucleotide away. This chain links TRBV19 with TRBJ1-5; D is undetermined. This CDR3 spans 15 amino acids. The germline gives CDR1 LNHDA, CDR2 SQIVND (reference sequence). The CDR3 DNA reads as TGTGCCAGTAGGACAATCCCCTATAGCAATCGGCCCCAGCATTTT. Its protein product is CASRTIPYSNRPQHF.

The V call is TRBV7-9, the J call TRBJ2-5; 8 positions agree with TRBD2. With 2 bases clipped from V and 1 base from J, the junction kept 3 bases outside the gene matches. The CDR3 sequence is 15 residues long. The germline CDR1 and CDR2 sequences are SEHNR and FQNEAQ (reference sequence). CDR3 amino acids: CASSLTGGFQETQYF. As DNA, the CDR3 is TGTGCCAGCAGCTTAACGGGGGGGTTCCAAGAGACCCAGTACTTC.

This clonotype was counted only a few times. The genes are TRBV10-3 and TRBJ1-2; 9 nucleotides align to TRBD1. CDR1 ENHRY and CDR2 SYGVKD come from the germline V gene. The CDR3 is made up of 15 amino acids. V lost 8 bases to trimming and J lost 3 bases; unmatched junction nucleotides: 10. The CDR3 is CAIALRGQGDYGYTF. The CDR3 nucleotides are TGTGCCATCGCCCTCCGGGGACAGGGTGACTATGGCTACACCTTC.

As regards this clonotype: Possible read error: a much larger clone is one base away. The DNA for the CDR3 is TGTGCCAGCAGCTTACTTCTAAGGCGGGACAGGGGGGATGATGGCTACACCTTC. It translates to CASSLLLRRDRGDDGYTF. This chain uses TRBV7-8 with TRBJ1-2, with TRBD1 identical over 11 bases. The V gene's germline CDR1 is SGHVS and CDR2 FQNEAQ. This CDR3 has 18 residues. Germline trimming cut 2 bases from V and 6 bases from J; bases unmatched to any gene: 14.

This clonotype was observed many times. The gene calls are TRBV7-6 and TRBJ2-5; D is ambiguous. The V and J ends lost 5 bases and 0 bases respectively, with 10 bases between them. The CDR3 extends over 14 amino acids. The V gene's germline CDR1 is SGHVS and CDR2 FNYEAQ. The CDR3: CASSDSVNQETQYF. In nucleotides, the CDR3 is TGTGCCAGCAGCGATTCGGTCAACCAAGAGACCCAGTACTTC.

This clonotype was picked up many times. DNA for the CDR3: TGCAGTGCTAGAAAGACTAGCGGGACCCCCTACAATGAGCAGTTCTTC. It codes for CSARKTSGTPYNEQFF. This chain uses TRBV20-1 with TRBJ2-1; TRBD2 matches 11 bases. The CDR3 consists of 16 residues. J lost 2 bases, V lost 2 bases, and 5 bases had no gene match. Germline V gene data show CDR1 as DFQATT and CDR2 as SNEGSKA (reference sequence).

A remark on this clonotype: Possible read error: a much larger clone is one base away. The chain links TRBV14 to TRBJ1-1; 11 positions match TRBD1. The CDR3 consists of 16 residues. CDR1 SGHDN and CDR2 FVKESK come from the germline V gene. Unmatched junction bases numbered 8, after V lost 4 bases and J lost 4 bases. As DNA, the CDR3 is TGTGCCAGCAGCCGAGTTTCCGGGACAGGGGGCACTGAAGCTTTCTTT. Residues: CASSRVSGTGGTEAFF.